Each of the 29 T cell receptor beta chains below was sequenced from the same sample in a study of PD-L1 blockade in urothelial cancer. Generated by immunoSEQ multiplex PCR, the TCRdb table keeps only in-frame clones and is missing some. Of about 95,000 clones in the sample, around 91% were seen once. Time point indicated: pretreatment peripheral blood. The sample in question was PBMCs, obtained around atezolizumab (anti-PD-L1) treatment. Receptor source: a man aged 55 to 70 with urothelial cancer.

The rearrangement joins TRBV30 to TRBJ1-2, with 7 bases that match TRBD1. Germline V gene data show CDR1 as GTSNPN and CDR2 as SVGIG (reference sequence). Trimming at V came to 0 bases and at J to 3 bases, leaving 4 bases not matched to a gene. The CDR3 has 14 residues. The CDR3 protein is CAWSVQGMYYGYTF. CDR3 bases: TGTGCCTGGAGTGTACAGGGGATGTACTATGGCTACACCTTC.

The rearrangement links TRBV6-6 to TRBJ1-2, with D maybe TRBD1 (5 bases). Germline-derived CDR1 and CDR2 are MNHNY and SVGAGI (reference sequence). This CDR3 has 16 amino acids. The germline V and J ends were trimmed by 2 bases and 5 bases, with 18 bases remaining between them. CDR3 amino acids: CASSYTGAALGYGYTF. The DNA of the CDR3 is TGTGCCAGCAGTTACACTGGGGCCGCCCTGGGGTATGGCTACACCTTC.

J is TRBJ2-3 and V is TRBV7-9; D perhaps matches TRBD2 (6 bases). This CDR3 has 15 amino acids. Trimming took 4 bases from V and 4 from J, leaving 15 bases between them. In germline, CDR1 is SEHNR, CDR2 FQNEAQ (reference sequence). CDR3 protein: CASSSGERIPDTQYF. The CDR3 DNA sequence: TGTGCCAGCAGCTCGGGGGAGAGGATTCCAGATACGCAGTATTTT.

This clone was seen only once. The CDR3: CASSPRGTVSPSQPGEQYF. CDR3 bases: TGCGCCAGCAGCCCCCGGGGGACGGTTTCTCCTTCCCAGCCGGGGGAGCAGTACTTC. The rearrangement uses TRBV5-1 and TRBJ2-7, with TRBD2 as a possible D gene (6 bases). The CDR3 totals 19 residues. Germline-derived CDR1 and CDR2 are SGHRS and YFSETQ. Trimming pared 4 bases from V and 7 bases from J, leaving 33 bases between.

This clone was observed a single time. The chain employs TRBV10-3 and TRBJ2-2, with no clear D. Trimming shortened V by 10 bases and J by 3 bases, and 9 bases separated the two germline ends. The germline CDR1 and CDR2 sequences are ENHRY and SYGVKD. The CDR3 runs to 12 residues. Here the CDR3 DNA reads TGTGCCAAAAGGAGCGACACCGGGGAGCTGTTTTTT. This codes for CAKRSDTGELFF.

V gene TRBV19 combines with J gene TRBJ2-7; 8 bases are a match to TRBD2. The junction had 10 bases not matched to a gene; V was cut back by 4 bases and J by 2 bases. The CDR3 extends over 16 amino acids. Germline CDR1 and CDR2: LNHDA and SQIVND (reference sequence). DNA for the CDR3: TGTGCCAGTAGTAACAGGGCTAGCGGGTCCGCCTACGAGCAGTACTTC. Residues: CASSNRASGSAYEQYF.

The V gene is TRBV7-3, the J gene TRBJ2-3, with a tentative D call TRBD1 (5 bases). The germline CDR1 and CDR2 sequences are SGHTA and FQGTGA. The CDR3 extends over 14 amino acids. The V end lost 2 bases, the J end lost 4 bases, and 10 bases lay between the germline ends. This CDR3 reads CASSLEGAADTQYF. Here the CDR3 DNA reads TGTGCCAGCAGCTTAGAAGGGGCAGCAGATACGCAGTATTTT. The variable domain in full, with the rest retrieved from reference TRBV7-3 and TRBJ2-3, is GAGVSQTPSNKVTEKGKYVELRCDPISGHTALYWYRQSLGQGPEFLIYFQGTGAADDSGLPNDRFFAVRPEGSVSTLKIQRTERGDSAVYLCASSLEGAADTQYFGPGTRLTVL.

Here the CDR3 DNA reads TGCGCCAGCAGCTCGGCCCTAGGGGGAAGGCAGTACTTC. Translating gives CASSSALGGRQYF. This rearrangement joins TRBV4-3 to TRBJ2-7; tentative D call: TRBD1 (6 bases). Trimming took off 5 bases at V and 9 bases at J, with 17 bases between the two ends. The germline V gene has CDR1 LGHNA and CDR2 YSLEER. This CDR3 has 13 residues.

The DNA of the CDR3 is TGTGCCAGCAGCTTAGCACTAGCGGGGGCCGTGTACGAGCAGTACTTC. Translation: CASSLALAGAVYEQYF. The chain carries TRBV11-2 and TRBJ2-7; TRBD2 aligns across 11 bases. The trim removed 1 base at V and 4 bases at J, leaving 6 bases unmatched. The CDR3 has 16 residues. In germline, CDR1 is SGHAT, CDR2 FQNNGV.

CDR3 residues: CASTNRQGYGYTF. The CDR3 DNA reads as TGTGCCAGCACCAATCGCCAGGGATATGGCTACACCTTC. The rearrangement links TRBV28 to TRBJ1-2; perhaps TRBD1 as D (5 bases). Germline V lookup: CDR1 MDHEN, CDR2 SYDVKM. The CDR3 extends over 13 amino acids. Trimming shortened V by 7 bases and J by 5 bases, and 14 bases separated the two germline ends.

In regard to this clone: A junction end diverges from the germline sequence, so it may reflect a read error. The chain is built from TRBV7-7 and TRBJ2-6, with D hard to call. The length of the CDR3 is 13 residues. Looked up from germline, CDR1 is SSHAT and CDR2 is FNYEAQ (reference sequence). This chain's CDR3 is CASSPSGANVLTF. CDR3 bases: TGTGCTAGCAGTCCATCTGGGGCCAACGTCCTGACTTTC. The full variable domain, completed using reference TRBV7-7 and TRBJ2-6, is GAGVSQSPRYKVTKRGQDVTLRCDPISSHATLYWYQQALGQGPEFLTYFNYEAQPDKSGLPSDRFSAERPEGSISTLTIQRTEQRDSAMYRCASSPSGANVLTFGAGSRLTVL.

The gene calls are TRBV29-1 and TRBJ1-4; 7 bases line up with TRBD1. Per germline, CDR1 SQVTM and CDR2 ANQGSEA. Germline trimming cut 7 bases from V and 3 bases from J; bases unmatched to any gene: 5. This CDR3 region has 13 residues. CDR3: CSALTGSNEKLFF. In nucleotides, the CDR3 is TGCAGCGCCCTGACAGGGTCTAATGAAAAACTGTTTTTT. Full variable domain (outside the CDR3, taken from reference TRBV29-1 and TRBJ1-4): SAVISQKPSRDICQRGTSLTIQCQVDSQVTMMFWYRQQPGQSLTLIATANQGSEATYESGFVIDKFPISRPNLTFSTLTVSNMSPEDSSIYLCSALTGSNEKLFFGSGTQLSVL.

V and J are TRBV4-2 and TRBJ2-1; 8 bases agree with TRBD1. In germline, CDR1 is LGHNA, CDR2 YNFKEQ. V lost 5 bases to trimming and J lost 4 bases; unmatched junction nucleotides: 10. The CDR3 spans 16 residues. The CDR3 DNA sequence: TGTGCCAGCAGCGGTCCCGGGACAGGTAAATACAATGAGCAGTTCTTC. Protein sequence: CASSGPGTGKYNEQFF.

The chain carries TRBV5-4 and TRBJ1-4; tentative D call: TRBD1 (5 bases). CDR3 length: 13 amino acids. The germline V gene has CDR1 SGHNT and CDR2 YYREEE (reference sequence). The V end lost 4 bases, the J end lost 8 bases, and 12 bases lay between the germline ends. The CDR3 loop is CASSIYGGEKLFF. CDR3 bases: TGTGCCAGCAGCATCTATGGGGGGGAAAAACTGTTTTTT. Filled out from reference TRBV5-4 and TRBJ1-4, the complete variable domain reads ETGVTQSPTHLIKTRGQQVTLRCSSQSGHNTVSWYQQALGQGPQFIFQYYREEENGRGNFPPRFSGLQFPNYSSELNVNALELDDSALYLCASSIYGGEKLFFGSGTQLSVL.

V is TRBV5-8 and J is TRBJ1-5, with TRBD1 matching over 8 bases. The CDR3 covers 16 residues. Germline CDR1 reads SGHTS; CDR2 reads YDEGEE. The junction had 6 bases not matched to a gene; V was cut back by 2 bases and J by 2 bases. CDR3 loop: CASSFGLTGGNQPQHF. The CDR3 DNA reads as TGTGCCAGCAGCTTTGGGTTGACAGGGGGCAATCAGCCCCAGCATTTT.

The CDR3 bases are TGTGCCAGCAGTTTGTCAGGGTATGGAAACACCATATATTTT. It yields the protein CASSLSGYGNTIYF. The chain combines TRBV27 with TRBJ1-3; D perhaps matches TRBD1 (5 bases). Germline V gene data show CDR1 as MNHEY and CDR2 as SMNVEV (reference sequence). Trimming took off 3 bases at V and 3 bases at J, with 9 bases between the two ends. The CDR3 runs 14 residues.

V gene TRBV7-8 combines with J gene TRBJ2-7, with 7 bases identical to TRBD2. CDR1 is SGHVS, CDR2 FQNEAQ, per germline. The V gene end was trimmed by 5 bases and the J gene end by 5 bases; junction bases not matched to a gene: 12. This CDR3 comprises 15 residues. The CDR3 loop reads CASSTGTTRVNEQYF. The CDR3 bases are TGTGCCAGCAGCACCGGGACTACCAGAGTCAACGAGCAGTACTTC.

For the CDR3, the DNA is TGTGCCAGCAGCCTCGGGACTAGCGGAGAGACCCAGTACTTC. It specifies CASSLGTSGETQYF. The chain links TRBV5-6 to TRBJ2-5; 11 bases fit TRBD2. After removal of 4 bases from V and 4 bases from J, the junction contained 3 bases not matched to a gene. Germline V gene lookup returns CDR1 SGHDT and CDR2 YYEEEE. This CDR3 contains 14 residues.

The chain uses TRBV7-2 and TRBJ2-7; 7 bases map to TRBD2. Unmatched junction bases numbered 5, after V lost 0 bases and J lost 3 bases. Germline V gene lookup returns CDR1 SGHTA and CDR2 FQGNSA. The CDR3 covers 15 residues. CDR3 in amino acids: CASSLAYASGYEQYF. CDR3 nucleotides: TGTGCCAGCAGCTTAGCGTATGCTAGCGGCTACGAGCAGTACTTC.

This clone was found once. This chain joins TRBV12-5 and TRBJ1-3, with D possibly TRBD1 on 5 matching bases. In germline, CDR1 is LGHNT, CDR2 FRNRAP. V lost 9 bases and J 1 base, leaving 13 bases between the germline ends. This CDR3 has 14 residues. The CDR3 sequence: CASSDNRSGNTIYF. The DNA of the CDR3 is TGTGCTAGCAGCGACAACAGGTCTGGAAACACCATATATTTT.

This clone has only a few counts. This rearrangement joins TRBV9 to TRBJ2-3; 8 bases match TRBD1. V lost 3 bases and J lost 2; bases outside the gene matches: 11. This CDR3 spans 17 amino acids. Germline V gives CDR1 SGDLS, CDR2 YYNGEE. The CDR3 sequence is CASSARDGTGPTDTQYF. As DNA, the CDR3 is TGTGCCAGCAGCGCCCGCGACGGGACAGGACCCACAGATACGCAGTATTTT.

The sample holds one count of this clone. This chain links TRBV30 with TRBJ2-1; 10 nucleotides match TRBD2. V shed 1 base and J 8 bases; nucleotides not matched to a gene: 8. CDR1 is GTSNPN, CDR2 SVGIG, per germline (reference sequence). This CDR3 spans 15 amino acids. The CDR3 nucleotides are TGTGCCTGGAGTGGAACTAGCGGGAATTTCCATGAGCAGTTCTTC. It encodes CAWSGTSGNFHEQFF.

The V gene is TRBV27, the J gene TRBJ2-5; 9 nucleotides match TRBD1. V shed 4 bases and J 5 bases; nucleotides not matched to a gene: 11. The CDR3 has 16 residues. The germline V gene encodes CDR1 MNHEY and CDR2 SMNVEV (reference sequence). The CDR3, as DNA: TGTGCCAGCAGTTCCGCATTACAGGGGGCAAGGGAGACCCAGTACTTC. Protein sequence: CASSSALQGARETQYF.

This chain joins TRBV11-2 and TRBJ2-5; tentative D call: TRBD2 (6 bases). Deletions cut 1 base from V and 4 bases from J, with 7 bases between. The CDR3 has 13 amino acids. Germline values: CDR1 SGHAT, CDR2 FQNNGV. The CDR3 loop is CASSLAGGETQYF. For the CDR3, the DNA is TGTGCCAGCAGCTTAGCCGGGGGAGAGACCCAGTACTTC.

This clone was seen a single time. The chain joins TRBV11-2 to TRBJ2-7, with a tentative D call TRBD2 (5 bases). Germline lookup yields CDR1 SGHAT and CDR2 FQNNGV. With 7 bases removed from V and 0 bases from J, the gap between germline ends came to 22 bases. There are 17 residues in the CDR3. CDR3 sequence (DNA): TGTGCCAGCAAACCTAGCTGGACTCTCAAGAGCTCCTACGAGCAGTACTTC. Translation: CASKPSWTLKSSYEQYF.

As concerns this clone: Other DNA variants within this sample encode the same CDR3. J is TRBJ2-7 and V is TRBV6-1; perhaps TRBD1 as D (6 bases). The CDR3 sequence is 12 residues long. CDR1 is MNHNS, CDR2 SASEGT, per germline. V was clipped by 2 bases and J by 7 bases, with 9 bases between them. DNA of the CDR3: TGTGCCAGCAGTGAACAGGGGTATGAGCAGTACTTC. Residues: CASSEQGYEQYF.

The chain's CDR3 is CAISEPGQGTDTQYF. The CDR3 DNA is TGTGCCATCAGTGAGCCGGGACAGGGAACAGATACGCAGTATTTT. The J gene is TRBJ2-3, the V gene TRBV10-3; 9 bases are shared with TRBD1. The CDR3 covers 15 residues. The V gene's germline CDR1 is ENHRY and CDR2 SYGVKD. Trimming took 2 bases from V and 3 from J; bases not matched to a gene: 3.

The chain has TRBV7-2 and TRBJ2-3; 12 nucleotides agree with TRBD2. Germline V gives CDR1 SGHTA, CDR2 FQGNSA. This CDR3 is built from 15 residues. Losses at the gene ends were 6 bases for V and 2 bases for J; bases not matched to a gene: 3. CDR3 coding DNA: TGTGCCAGCAGAACTAGCGGGGGGTCCACAGATACGCAGTATTTT. Its translation: CASRTSGGSTDTQYF.

This clone was seen just once. The chain links TRBV15 to TRBJ1-1, with D possibly matching TRBD1 (5 bases). This CDR3 spans 14 amino acids. From germline, CDR1 is LNHNV and CDR2 YYDKDF (reference sequence). Deletions cut 5 bases from V and 1 base from J, with 11 bases between. CDR3 sequence reads: CATSAGGENTEAFF. CDR3 DNA: TGTGCCACCAGCGCCGGAGGGGAGAACACTGAAGCTTTCTTT.